The rows below give T cell receptor beta chains drawn from one sample of a study of blood T cells in healthy people across ages. MiXCR, applied by TCRdb to the 5' RACE reads, yields one record per CDR3 protein. The repertoire holds 780,000 or so distinct CDR3 sequences, with roughly three fifths as singletons. Source material: blood. These receptor sequences come from a man in his forties in good health. CDR3s include the opening cysteine and the closing phenylalanine or tryptophan. The order of the fields is CDR3 protein, CDR3 DNA, J gene, D gene, V gene, clone size. A D gene is named only where the DNA matches it firmly. Some rows have no size entry. The others give once, few or many, or a class for an expanded clone.

CASSFGERGGANVLTF	TGTGCCAGCAGCTTTGGTGAAAGAGGTGGGGCCAACGTCCTGACTTTC	TRBJ2-6	-	TRBV7-2	few
CASSRGGDTDTQYF	TGTGCCAGCAGTCGGGGGGGGGACACAGATACGCAGTATTTT	TRBJ2-3	TRBD2	TRBV6-1	few
CASSSRTGATGELFF	TGTGCCAGCAGCTCGCGGACAGGGGCCACCGGGGAGCTGTTTTTT	TRBJ2-2	TRBD1	TRBV7-3	-
CASSPGLATITFYNEQFF	TGTGCCAGCAGCCCGGGACTAGCGACAATTACCTTCTACAATGAGCAGTTCTTC	TRBJ2-1	TRBD2	TRBV12-3/TRBV12-4	-
CSVEARRRDGSTDTQYF	TGCAGCGTTGAAGCAAGAAGGCGGGACGGAAGCACAGATACGCAGTATTTT	TRBJ2-3	-	TRBV29-1	-
CASSLIIEGEQFF	TGCGCCAGCAGCCTAATAATCGAAGGGGAGCAGTTCTTC	TRBJ2-1	-	TRBV5-1	-
CASSAPDRGRTGELFF	TGTGCCAGCAGCGCCCCGGACAGGGGGCGAACCGGGGAGCTGTTTTTT	TRBJ2-2	TRBD1	TRBV7-9	-
CASSSPGQRKETQYF	TGTGCCAGCAGTTCCCCCGGACAGCGTAAAGAGACCCAGTACTTC	TRBJ2-5	-	TRBV28	-
CSARARSYNEQFF	TGCAGTGCTAGGGCTAGATCCTACAATGAGCAGTTCTTC	TRBJ2-1	-	TRBV20-1	-
CASSWGQGISDTQYF	TGTGCCAGCAGCTGGGGACAGGGAATATCAGATACGCAGTATTTT	TRBJ2-3	TRBD1	TRBV7-9	-
CASSYLQGAPRPYEQYF	TGTGCCAGCAGTTACTTACAGGGGGCCCCTAGGCCCTACGAGCAGTACTTC	TRBJ2-7	TRBD1	TRBV6-5	-
CASSTGLAGGSVRSYNEQFF	TGCGCCAGCAGCACGGGACTAGCGGGAGGGTCTGTACGCTCCTACAATGAGCAGTTCTTC	TRBJ2-1	TRBD2	TRBV5-1	-
CASSLDGQGANVLTF	TGTGCCAGCAGCTTAGATGGGCAGGGGGCCAACGTCCTGACTTTC	TRBJ2-6	-	TRBV11-2	-
CASSFNLGPYEQYF	TGTGCCAGCAGCTTTAATCTCGGGCCCTACGAGCAGTACTTC	TRBJ2-7	-	TRBV5-5	few
CASSFWGRIKGSPLHF	TGTGCCAGCAGTTTTTGGGGCAGGATAAAGGGTTCACCCCTCCACTTT	TRBJ1-6	-	TRBV12-3/TRBV12-4	-
CASSSRGQTNYGYTF	TGTGCCAGCAGTTCTCGCGGACAGACTAACTATGGCTACACCTTC	TRBJ1-2	-	TRBV27	-
CASIHSGTGGSPQHF	TGTGCCAGCATTCACTCCGGGACAGGGGGCTCGCCCCAGCATTTT	TRBJ1-5	TRBD1	TRBV6-5	-
CASSLVKDTQRKLFF	TGTGCCAGCAGTTTAGTCAAGGACACCCAGAGAAAACTGTTTTTT	TRBJ1-4	-	TRBV27	-
CSAKTREELFF	TGCAGTGCTAAGACCCGGGAGGAACTGTTTTTT	TRBJ1-4	-	TRBV20-1	few
CASRREDGGYGYTF	TGTGCCAGCCGTCGAGAGGACGGCGGCTATGGCTACACCTTC	TRBJ1-2	-	TRBV9	-
CASSAPGRDRHYGYTF	TGTGCCAGCAGTGCGCCGGGAAGGGACAGGCACTATGGCTACACCTTC	TRBJ1-2	TRBD1	TRBV25-1	-
CASSLAWGLAGGTYNEQFF	TGCGCCAGCAGCTTGGCCTGGGGACTAGCGGGAGGAACCTACAATGAGCAGTTCTTC	TRBJ2-1	TRBD2	TRBV5-1	-
CAISLAEPNEQFF	TGTGCCATCAGTTTAGCGGAACCTAATGAGCAGTTCTTC	TRBJ2-1	-	TRBV10-3	-
CASSRPGGQGANEQFF	TGCGCCAGCAGCCGGCCAGGGGGACAGGGAGCCAATGAGCAGTTCTTC	TRBJ2-1	TRBD1	TRBV4-1	once
CASSPSTGAGTEAFF	TGTGCCAGCAGCCCAAGTACAGGGGCGGGAACTGAAGCTTTCTTT	TRBJ1-1	TRBD1	TRBV7-9	-
CASSFRQADRRETQYF	TGTGCCAGCAGTTTTCGGCAGGCCGACCGAAGGGAGACCCAGTACTTC	TRBJ2-5	-	TRBV27	-
CATSRARTSGSGQFF	TGTGCCACCAGCAGAGCCAGGACTAGCGGGTCTGGGCAGTTCTTC	TRBJ2-1	TRBD2	TRBV15	-
CASSDRTGTGGVGYTF	TGTGCCAGCAGCGATCGCACCGGGACAGGGGGCGTTGGCTACACCTTC	TRBJ1-2	TRBD1	TRBV9	-
CASGRGPGQPQHF	TGTGCCAGCGGGAGGGGGCCCGGTCAGCCCCAGCATTTT	TRBJ1-5	TRBD1	TRBV7-8	few
CASSLSRGEHEQFF	TGTGCCAGCAGCCTCTCCCGGGGGGAACATGAGCAGTTCTTC	TRBJ2-1	TRBD2	TRBV7-3	-
CACSGFVRGRNEQFF	TGTGCCTGCAGCGGATTTGTCCGGGGGCGGAATGAGCAGTTCTTC	TRBJ2-1	-	TRBV27	-
CASSPGQGAVTDTQYF	TGCGCCAGCAGCCCAGGACAGGGGGCCGTCACAGATACGCAGTATTTT	TRBJ2-3	TRBD1	TRBV4-1	-
CASSSKSRRVEREYEQYF	TGTGCCAGCAGCTCCAAGAGCCGAAGGGTAGAGCGGGAGTACGAGCAGTACTTC	TRBJ2-7	TRBD2	TRBV7-2	few
CASSLQGPDGYTF	TGCGCCAGCAGCCTCCAGGGCCCCGATGGCTACACCTTC	TRBJ1-2	-	TRBV5-1	-
CASSQALAGSYNEQYF	TGTGCCAGCAGTCAGGCCTTAGCGGGCTCCTACAATGAGCAGTACTTC	TRBJ2-5	TRBD2	TRBV4-2	-
CASSLRMTGRADTQYF	TGTGCCAGCAGTTTACGTATGACAGGGCGAGCAGATACGCAGTATTTT	TRBJ2-3	TRBD1	TRBV28	-
CASSEARGRGYEQYF	TGTGCCAGCAGTGAAGCGCGAGGTCGAGGGTACGAGCAGTACTTC	TRBJ2-7	-	TRBV6-1	-
CASSLDRGREQPQHF	TGTGCCAGCAGCTTAGACAGGGGGCGCGAGCAGCCCCAGCATTTT	TRBJ1-5	TRBD1	TRBV11-2	few
CSALFDTSNGYTF	TGCAGCGCCCTTTTCGACACCAGCAATGGCTACACCTTC	TRBJ1-2	-	TRBV29-1	-
CASNQGVVTLDEQYF	TGTGCCAGCAATCAAGGGGTGGTGACGCTCGATGAGCAGTACTTC	TRBJ2-5	-	TRBV9	-
CSVDNGKNTEAFF	TGCAGCGTTGATAATGGAAAGAACACTGAAGCTTTCTTT	TRBJ1-1	-	TRBV29-1	few
CASSDGTDIKNIQYF	TGTGCCAGCAGTGACGGGACAGATATCAAAAACATTCAGTACTTC	TRBJ2-4	TRBD1	TRBV6-2/TRBV6-3	-
CASTLQGPVYGYTF	TGTGCCAGCACCTTACAGGGCCCCGTCTATGGCTACACCTTC	TRBJ1-2	-	TRBV6-1	-
CASSFPGPLNTEAFF	TGTGCCAGCAGCTTCCCGGGACCCTTGAACACTGAAGCTTTCTTT	TRBJ1-1	-	TRBV5-4	-
CATSRAFYGYTF	TGTGCCACCTCTAGGGCATTCTATGGCTACACCTTC	TRBJ1-2	-	TRBV15	-
CACSLSQGNQPQHF	TGTGCCTGCAGCTTGTCCCAGGGTAATCAGCCCCAGCATTTT	TRBJ1-5	-	TRBV5-5	-
CASSGSGSLTGEQYF	TGTGCCAGCAGTGGGAGCGGGAGTCTGACGGGGGAGCAGTACTTC	TRBJ2-4	TRBD2	TRBV2	few
CASSSPGDRTQYF	TGTGCCAGCAGCTCGCCCGGGGACAGAACGCAGTATTTT	TRBJ2-3	TRBD1	TRBV28	once
CASSAGQGFSPLHF	TGTGCCAGCAGTGCGGGACAGGGATTTTCACCCCTCCACTTT	TRBJ1-6	TRBD1	TRBV2	-
CASSLSRAGEKLFF	TGTGCCAGCAGTTTAAGCCGGGCTGGGGAAAAACTGTTTTTT	TRBJ1-4	-	TRBV12-3/TRBV12-4	few
CSVELAFRDVYF	TGCAGCGTTGAACTCGCCTTCCGGGACGTGTACTTC	TRBJ2-5	-	TRBV29-1	-
CASSGRGDSYEQYF	TGTGCCAGCAGCGGGCGCGGTGATTCCTACGAGCAGTACTTC	TRBJ2-7	-	TRBV7-8	-
CASSSWGQKAKNIQYF	TGTGCCAGCAGCTCATGGGGACAGAAAGCCAAAAACATTCAGTACTTC	TRBJ2-4	TRBD1	TRBV7-9	-
CASSQGSSRKAEKLFF	TGCGCCAGCAGCCAAGGGAGTAGCAGGAAGGCTGAAAAACTGTTTTTT	TRBJ1-4	-	TRBV4-1	-
CASNRDYNEQFF	TGTGCCAGCAACAGGGACTACAATGAGCAGTTCTTC	TRBJ2-1	-	TRBV19	-
CASSVLGRLASSTDTQYF	TGTGCCAGCAGCGTTCTCGGTCGACTAGCGTCCTCCACAGATACGCAGTATTTT	TRBJ2-3	TRBD2	TRBV9	once
CASSQVLVGTSGRAGNIQYF	TGCGCCAGCAGCCAAGTCCTTGTCGGGACTAGCGGGAGGGCCGGAAACATTCAGTACTTC	TRBJ2-4	TRBD2	TRBV4-3	-